The 17 T cell receptor beta chains below come from one sample, sequenced in a study of blood T cell repertoires in COVID-19. Profiling relied on immunoSEQ multiplex PCR, and the TCRdb table lists in-frame clones only, not all of them. This repertoire shows about 71,000 clones, approximately 92% found once; its top ten account for 0.65% to 0.95%. The sequenced sample consisted of peripheral blood. The receptors shown here come from a woman of 80 years or more with acute or convalescent COVID-19.

This chain connects TRBV5-1 to TRBJ2-3; 7 bases are shared with TRBD2. The CDR3 loop spans 15 amino acids. The trim removed 5 bases at V and 2 bases at J, leaving 8 bases unmatched. Looked up from germline, CDR1 is SGHRS and CDR2 is YFSETQ. Here the CDR3 reads CASREQRGPTDTQYF. CDR3 coding DNA: TGCGCCAGCAGAGAACAGCGGGGTCCCACAGATACGCAGTATTTT.

V usage is TRBV6-2 or TRBV6-3 and J usage is TRBJ2-4, with D unresolved. The CDR3 is made up of 15 amino acids. CDR1 MNHEY and CDR2 SVGEGT come from the germline V gene. With 0 bases removed from V and 3 bases from J, the gap between germline ends came to 9 bases. CDR3 amino acids: CASSYSTNGKNIQYF. The CDR3, as DNA: TGTGCCAGCAGTTACTCCACTAACGGCAAAAACATTCAGTACTTC.

This clone was seen only once. J is TRBJ2-7 and V is TRBV9; 7 bases agree with TRBD1. This CDR3 spans 15 amino acids. With V trimmed by 4 bases and J by 3 bases, 10 bases remained unmatched. Germline V gene lookup returns CDR1 SGDLS and CDR2 YYNGEE. Here the CDR3 DNA reads TGTGCCAGCAGCCCGACCTCGGGACAGTTCTACGAGCAGTACTTC. It encodes CASSPTSGQFYEQYF.

The chain links TRBV28 to TRBJ2-6, with unresolved D. This CDR3 spans 14 amino acids. In germline, CDR1 is MDHEN, CDR2 SYDVKM. V was trimmed by 3 bases and J by 0 bases, leaving 3 bases between them. The CDR3 region has the DNA TGTGCCAGCAGTTTCCACTCTGGGGCCAACGTCCTGACTTTC. Translated, it gives CASSFHSGANVLTF.

This clone was seen once. This chain connects TRBV3-1 (or the pseudogene TRBV3-2) to TRBJ2-1; tentative D call: TRBD1 (6 bases). Trimming took off 6 bases at V and 5 bases at J, with 14 bases between the two ends. The CDR3 spans 14 residues. Germline CDR1 is LGHDT and CDR2 is YNNKEL (reference sequence). CDR3 in DNA: TGTGCCAGCAGGCGAAACAGGGCGGACAATGAGCAGTTCTTC. This encodes CASRRNRADNEQFF.

The rearrangement links TRBV5-6 to TRBJ2-7, with a tentative D call TRBD1 (5 bases). Germline-derived CDR1 and CDR2 are SGHDT and YYEEEE. This CDR3 comprises 11 residues. V was shortened by 4 bases and J by 4 bases, with 6 bases between the two germline ends. CDR3 nucleotides: TGTGCCAGCAGCCAGGGTTACGAGCAGTACTTC. Its translation: CASSQGYEQYF.

The chain joins TRBV4-1 to TRBJ2-7; TRBD2 is a possible D gene (5 bases). This CDR3 is 15 amino acids long. The V end lost 1 base, the J end lost 0 bases, and 10 bases lay between the germline ends. CDR1 is MGHRA and CDR2 is YSYEKL in the germline V gene. In DNA form, the CDR3 reads TGCGCCAGCAGCCAAGCAGCGGCCCTCTCCTACGAGCAGTACTTC. Translated, it gives CASSQAAALSYEQYF.

The rearrangement joins TRBV18 to TRBJ2-2; maybe TRBD1 (6 bases). There are 14 residues in the CDR3. The V end was cut by 4 bases, the J end by 6 bases, with 12 bases between. Germline CDR1 is KGHSH and CDR2 is LQKENI. The CDR3 here is CASSRNRDPGELFF. The CDR3 coding sequence is TGTGCCAGCTCACGTAACAGGGACCCCGGGGAGCTGTTTTTT.

The chain couples TRBV23-1 to TRBJ1-2; D uncertain. TRBV23-1 is reported as an ORF; its role is uncertain. CDR3 size: 11 residues. V was trimmed by 9 bases and J by 4 bases, leaving 9 bases between them. CDR3 coding DNA: TGCGCCAGGAGGGTGGGCTATGGCTACACCTTC. It yields the protein CARRVGYGYTF.

V gene TRBV18 combines with J gene TRBJ1-5; TRBD1 is a possible D gene (5 bases). CDR3 length: 14 residues. The ends were cut back, 3 bases at V and 2 bases at J, with 8 bases in the middle. CDR1 is KGHSH and CDR2 is LQKENI in the germline V gene. CDR3 bases: TGTGCCAGCTCACCCCAGGGTGGCAATCAGCCCCAGCATTTT. Its protein product is CASSPQGGNQPQHF.

V and J are TRBV28 and TRBJ2-1; 7 bases are shared with TRBD2. The CDR3 is made up of 14 amino acids. CDR1 and CDR2 (germline): MDHEN, SYDVKM. V lost 5 bases to trimming and J lost 8 bases; unmatched junction nucleotides: 9. The CDR3 DNA sequence: TGTGCCAGCAGTCTTACCGGGGAGGGCCATGAGCAGTTCTTC. Translated: CASSLTGEGHEQFF.

V gene TRBV18 combines with J gene TRBJ2-1; 8 bases fit TRBD2. Germline trimming cut 3 bases from V and 8 bases from J; bases unmatched to any gene: 9. The V gene's germline CDR1 is KGHSH and CDR2 LQKENI. This CDR3 is built from 15 residues. The chain's CDR3 is CASSPPWREAYEQFF. The CDR3 nucleotides are TGTGCCAGCTCACCCCCCTGGCGGGAGGCCTATGAGCAGTTCTTC.

This chain uses TRBV11-2 with TRBJ1-5; D call uncertain. Germline values: CDR1 SGHAT, CDR2 FQNNGV. The CDR3 has 13 amino acids. Trimming left V 3 bases short and J 6 bases short, with 9 bases between. The CDR3 coding sequence is TGTGCCAGCAGCTTCGTCACGGGTCAGCCCCAGCATTTT. Translation: CASSFVTGQPQHF.

The V and J genes are TRBV9 and TRBJ2-2; D possibly corresponds to TRBD1 (6 bases). CDR3 length: 16 amino acids. V lost 4 bases and J 7 bases, leaving 20 bases between the germline ends. The germline gives CDR1 SGDLS, CDR2 YYNGEE. CDR3 protein: CASSTGTKELVGELFF. In nucleotides, the CDR3 is TGTGCCAGCAGCACAGGGACAAAGGAACTTGTCGGGGAGCTGTTTTTT. Looking up the rest from reference TRBV9 and TRBJ2-2 gives the full variable domain: DSGVTQTPKHLITATGQRVTLRCSPRSGDLSVYWYQQSLDQGLQFLIQYYNGEERAKGNILERFSAQQFPDLHSELNLSSLELGDSALYFCASSTGTKELVGELFFGEGSRLTVL.

The chain uses TRBV9 and TRBJ2-5, with D tentatively TRBD2 (6 bases). From germline, CDR1 is SGDLS and CDR2 YYNGEE. The CDR3 extends over 14 amino acids. Trimming removed 1 base from V and 2 bases from J, with 9 bases in between. CDR3 sequence (DNA): TGTGCCAGCAGCGTATTCGGGGGTCAAGAGACCCAGTACTTC. This gives the protein CASSVFGGQETQYF.

V gene TRBV4-1 combines with J gene TRBJ2-6; possible D gene TRBD2, 5 bases. CDR1 is MGHRA and CDR2 is YSYEKL in the germline V gene. The V and J ends lost 1 base and 0 bases respectively, with 16 bases between them. The CDR3 runs 19 residues. CDR3 bases: TGCGCCAGCAGCCAAGCACTCGGGGAGACAAGCTCTGGGGCCAACGTCCTGACTTTC. This gives the protein CASSQALGETSSGANVLTF.

The V and J genes are TRBV27 and TRBJ1-1, with D perhaps TRBD1 (5 bases). Per germline, CDR1 MNHEY and CDR2 SMNVEV (reference sequence). V lost 4 bases and J 5 bases, leaving 8 bases between the germline ends. The CDR3 is 12 amino acids. CDR3 in amino acids: CASSSRVTEAFF. In DNA form, the CDR3 reads TGTGCCAGCAGTTCCAGGGTTACTGAAGCTTTCTTT.